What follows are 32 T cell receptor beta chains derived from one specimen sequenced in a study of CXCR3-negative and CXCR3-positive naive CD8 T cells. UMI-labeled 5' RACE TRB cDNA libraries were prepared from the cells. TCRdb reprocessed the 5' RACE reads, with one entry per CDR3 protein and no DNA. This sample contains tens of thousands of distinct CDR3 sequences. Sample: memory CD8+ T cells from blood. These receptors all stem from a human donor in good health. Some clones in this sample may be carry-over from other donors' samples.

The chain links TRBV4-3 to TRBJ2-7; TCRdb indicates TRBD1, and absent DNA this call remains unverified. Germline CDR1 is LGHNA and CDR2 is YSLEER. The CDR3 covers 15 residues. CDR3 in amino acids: CASSPDRGRGYEQYF.

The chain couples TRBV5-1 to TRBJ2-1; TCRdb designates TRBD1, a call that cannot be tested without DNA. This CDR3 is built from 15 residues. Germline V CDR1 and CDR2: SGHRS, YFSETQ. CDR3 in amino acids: CASSSRDPGRKEQFF.

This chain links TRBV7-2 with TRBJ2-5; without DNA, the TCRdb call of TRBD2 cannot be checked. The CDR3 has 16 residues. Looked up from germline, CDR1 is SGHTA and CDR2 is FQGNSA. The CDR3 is CASSFTGPVGWETQYF.

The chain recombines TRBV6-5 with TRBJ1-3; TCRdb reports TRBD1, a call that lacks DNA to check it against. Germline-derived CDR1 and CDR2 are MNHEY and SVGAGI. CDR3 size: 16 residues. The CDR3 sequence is CASSTRQAPSGNTIYF.

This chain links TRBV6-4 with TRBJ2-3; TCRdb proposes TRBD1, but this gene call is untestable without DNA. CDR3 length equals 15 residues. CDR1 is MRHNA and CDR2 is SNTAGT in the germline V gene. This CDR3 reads CASRARPGASDTQYF.

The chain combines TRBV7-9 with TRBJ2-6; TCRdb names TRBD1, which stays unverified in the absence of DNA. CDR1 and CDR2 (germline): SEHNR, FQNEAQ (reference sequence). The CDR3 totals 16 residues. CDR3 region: CASSPTGSSGANVLTF.

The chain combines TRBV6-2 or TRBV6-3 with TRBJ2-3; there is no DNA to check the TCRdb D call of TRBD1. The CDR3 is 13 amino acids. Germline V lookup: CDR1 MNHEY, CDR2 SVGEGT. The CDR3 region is CASTPGGTDTQYF.

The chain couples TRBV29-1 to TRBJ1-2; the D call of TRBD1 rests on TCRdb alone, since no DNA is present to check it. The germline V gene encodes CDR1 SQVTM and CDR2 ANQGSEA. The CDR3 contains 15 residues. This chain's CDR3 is CSVEPTGDANYGYTF.

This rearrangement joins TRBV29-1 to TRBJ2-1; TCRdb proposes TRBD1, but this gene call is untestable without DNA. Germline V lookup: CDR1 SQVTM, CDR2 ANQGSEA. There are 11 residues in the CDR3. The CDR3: CSVVGRNIQFF.

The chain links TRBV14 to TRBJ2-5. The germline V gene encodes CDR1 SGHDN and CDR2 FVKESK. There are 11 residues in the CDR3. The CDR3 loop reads CASSHGETQYF.

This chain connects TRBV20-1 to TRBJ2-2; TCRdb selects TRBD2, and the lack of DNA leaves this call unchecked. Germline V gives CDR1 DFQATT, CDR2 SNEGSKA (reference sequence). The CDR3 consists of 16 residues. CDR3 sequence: CSARDLAGGETGELFF.

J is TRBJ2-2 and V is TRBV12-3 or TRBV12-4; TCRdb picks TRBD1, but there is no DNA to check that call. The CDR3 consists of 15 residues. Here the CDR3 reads CASLGQGVNTGELFF.

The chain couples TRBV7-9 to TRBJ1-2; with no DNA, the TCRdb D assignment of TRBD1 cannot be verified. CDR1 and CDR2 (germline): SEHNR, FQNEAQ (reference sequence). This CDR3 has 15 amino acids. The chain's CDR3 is CASSLGTPINYGYTF.

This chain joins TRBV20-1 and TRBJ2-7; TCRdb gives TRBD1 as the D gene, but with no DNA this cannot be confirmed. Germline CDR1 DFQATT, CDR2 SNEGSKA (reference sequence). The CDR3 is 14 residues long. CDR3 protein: CSARGTRNNYEQYF.

The CDR3: CASSLVGSGGQYF. The chain is built from TRBV7-2 and TRBJ2-5; no DNA is available, so the TRBD1 call from TCRdb remains unchecked. The CDR3 has 13 amino acids. Per germline, CDR1 SGHTA and CDR2 FQGNSA.

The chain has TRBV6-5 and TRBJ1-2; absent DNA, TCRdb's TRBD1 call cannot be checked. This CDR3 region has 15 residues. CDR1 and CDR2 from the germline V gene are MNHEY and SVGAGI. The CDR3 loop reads CASSSFSGTGDGYTF.

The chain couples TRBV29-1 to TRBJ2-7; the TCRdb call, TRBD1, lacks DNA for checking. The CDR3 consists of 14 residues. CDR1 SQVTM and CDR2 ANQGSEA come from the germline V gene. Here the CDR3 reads CSVEVTGRLYEQYF.

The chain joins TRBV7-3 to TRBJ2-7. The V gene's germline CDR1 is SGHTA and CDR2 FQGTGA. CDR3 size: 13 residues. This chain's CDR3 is CASSLYPTYEQYF.

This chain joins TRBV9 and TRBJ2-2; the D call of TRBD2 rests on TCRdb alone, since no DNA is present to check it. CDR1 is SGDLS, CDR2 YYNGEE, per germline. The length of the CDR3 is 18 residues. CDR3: CASSPPRAGGPDTGELFF.

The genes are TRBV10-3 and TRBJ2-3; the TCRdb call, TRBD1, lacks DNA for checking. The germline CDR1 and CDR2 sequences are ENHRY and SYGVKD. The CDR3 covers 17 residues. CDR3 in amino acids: CAISESERGGRADTQYF.

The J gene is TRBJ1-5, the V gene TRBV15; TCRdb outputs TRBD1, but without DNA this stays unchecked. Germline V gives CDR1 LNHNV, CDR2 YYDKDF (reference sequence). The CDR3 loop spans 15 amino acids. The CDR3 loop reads CATSRPSGGAQPQHF.

The CDR3 here is CASSYPPPMNTEAFF. The chain carries TRBV6-2 or TRBV6-3 and TRBJ1-1. Per germline, CDR1 MNHEY and CDR2 SVGEGT. This CDR3 region has 15 residues.

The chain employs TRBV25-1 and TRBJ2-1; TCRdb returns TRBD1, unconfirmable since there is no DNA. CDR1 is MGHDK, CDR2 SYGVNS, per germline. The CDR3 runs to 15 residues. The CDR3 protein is CASAPVPGQLGEQFF. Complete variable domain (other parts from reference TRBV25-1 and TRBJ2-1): EADIYQTPRYLVIGTGKKITLECSQTMGHDKMYWYQQDPGMELHLIHYSYGVNSTEKGDLSSESTVSRIRTEHFPLTLESARPSHTSQYLCASAPVPGQLGEQFFGPGTRLTVL.

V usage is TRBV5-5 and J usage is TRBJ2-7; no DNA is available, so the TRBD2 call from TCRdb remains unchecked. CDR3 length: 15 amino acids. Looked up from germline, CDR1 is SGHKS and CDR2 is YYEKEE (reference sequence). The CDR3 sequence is CASSGGPPPEWEQYF. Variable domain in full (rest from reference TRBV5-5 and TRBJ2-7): DAGVTQSPTHLIKTRGQQVTLRCSPISGHKSVSWYQQVLGQGPQFIFQYYEKEERGRGNFPDRFSARQFPNYSSELNVNALLLGDSALYLCASSGGPPPEWEQYFGPGTRLTVT.

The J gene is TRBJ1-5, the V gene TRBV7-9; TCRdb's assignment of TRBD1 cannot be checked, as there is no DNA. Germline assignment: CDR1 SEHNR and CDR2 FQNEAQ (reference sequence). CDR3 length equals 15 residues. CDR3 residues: CASANIQDSNQPQHF.

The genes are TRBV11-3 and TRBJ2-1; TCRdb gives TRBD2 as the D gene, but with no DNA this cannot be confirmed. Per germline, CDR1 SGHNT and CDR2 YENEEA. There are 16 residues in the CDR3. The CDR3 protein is CASSSGTFLTFNEQFF.

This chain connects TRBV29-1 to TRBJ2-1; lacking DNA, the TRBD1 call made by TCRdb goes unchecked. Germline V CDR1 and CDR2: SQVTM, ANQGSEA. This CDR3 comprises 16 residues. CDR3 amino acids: CSALGQDTYLYNEQFF.

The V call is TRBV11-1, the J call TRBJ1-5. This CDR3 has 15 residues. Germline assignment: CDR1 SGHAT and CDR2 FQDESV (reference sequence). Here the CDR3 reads CASSSVREGHQPQHF.

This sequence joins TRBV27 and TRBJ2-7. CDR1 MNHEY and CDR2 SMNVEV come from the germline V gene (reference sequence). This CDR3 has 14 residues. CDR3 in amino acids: CASSFRGTPYEQYF.

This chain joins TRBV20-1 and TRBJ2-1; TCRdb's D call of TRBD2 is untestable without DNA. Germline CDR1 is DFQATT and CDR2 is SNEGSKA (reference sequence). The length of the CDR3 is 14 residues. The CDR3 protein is CSATASGSYNEQFF.

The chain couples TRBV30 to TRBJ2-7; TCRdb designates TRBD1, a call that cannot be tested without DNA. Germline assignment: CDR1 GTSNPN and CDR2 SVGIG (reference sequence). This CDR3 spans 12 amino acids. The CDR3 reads CAWSVPPGEQYF.

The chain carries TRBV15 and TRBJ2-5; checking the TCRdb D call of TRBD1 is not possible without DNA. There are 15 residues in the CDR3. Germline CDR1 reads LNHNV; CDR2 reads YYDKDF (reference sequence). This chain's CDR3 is CATSRVSAGQETQYF.